Listed here are 6 T cell receptor beta chains from one sample, sequenced in a study of blood T cells in healthy people across ages. Combining a sample-barcoded 5' primer with a J-beta primer mix, a second PCR ran for about 7 to 11 cycles. TCRdb independently ran MiXCR on the 5' RACE reads; one entry per CDR3 protein. Altogether fewer than 800,000 distinct CDR3 sequences are present, roughly 30% being singletons, with the ten largest covering 15% to 17%. Sequences were obtained from blood. These receptors came from a woman aged 80 or older in good health.

This clonotype was counted ten times or more. The chain carries TRBV25-1 and TRBJ2-1; 7 bases align to TRBD1. The V gene end was trimmed by 5 bases and the J gene end by 3 bases; junction bases not matched to a gene: 13. CDR1 and CDR2 (germline): MGHDK, SYGVNS. The CDR3 is made up of 17 amino acids. In nucleotides, the CDR3 is TGTGCCAGCAGTCACGAGCTGGGACAGAGACTCTACAATGAGCAGTTCTTC. The encoded protein is CASSHELGQRLYNEQFF. The full variable domain, in which reference TRBV25-1 and TRBJ2-1 provide the parts outside the CDR3, is EADIYQTPRYLVIGTGKKITLECSQTMGHDKMYWYQQDPGMELHLIHYSYGVNSTEKGDLSSESTVSRIRTEHFPLTLESARPSHTSQYLCASSHELGQRLYNEQFFGPGTRLTVL.

This clonotype has just a few counts. At one boundary the junction diverges from the germline segment, which might be a read error. J is TRBJ1-1 and V is TRBV11-2; D gene unclear. Germline V gene sequence: CDR1 SGHAT, CDR2 FQNNGV. This CDR3 has 17 residues. Written as DNA, the CDR3 is TGTGCCAGCAGCTTATCGCCCCAGGCAGTAATGAACGCTGAAGCTTTCTTT. This encodes CASSLSPQAVMNAEAFF.

The chain carries TRBV5-1 and TRBJ2-1, with 10 bases identical to TRBD2. The CDR3 has 15 residues. Germline-derived CDR1 and CDR2 are SGHRS and YFSETQ. The V gene end was trimmed by 4 bases and the J gene end by 3 bases; junction bases not matched to a gene: 4. The DNA for the CDR3 is TGCGCCAGCAGCCGGACTAGCGGAAACTACAATGAGCAGTTCTTC. Its protein product is CASSRTSGNYNEQFF.

The table lists this clonotype with many counts. The chain uses TRBV2 and TRBJ2-3; D is perhaps TRBD2 (6 bases). The CDR3 runs to 13 residues. The V gene's germline CDR1 is SNHLY and CDR2 FYNNEI. Trimming cost V 9 bases and J 8 bases, with 18 bases left between them. The DNA for the CDR3 is TGTGCCAGTACGGCCGGGGGATCGGGTACGCAGTATTTT. As protein: CASTAGGSGTQYF.

This clonotype has a count of ten or more. The genes are TRBV4-3 and TRBJ1-2; 7 bases are a match to TRBD1. The length of the CDR3 is 16 residues. The trim removed 3 bases at V and 0 bases at J, leaving 7 bases unmatched. Germline CDR1 and CDR2: LGHNA and YSLEER. The CDR3 sequence: CASSHSTGTANYGYTF. CDR3 nucleotide sequence: TGCGCCAGCAGCCACTCGACAGGGACGGCTAACTATGGCTACACCTTC.

This clonotype was counted only a few times. The CDR3 DNA follows: TGTGCCACCAGCAGAGGGGGGGTGAACACTGAAGCTTTCTTT. This translates into CATSRGGVNTEAFF. The chain links TRBV15 to TRBJ1-1; D is perhaps TRBD1 (5 bases). Germline CDR1 reads LNHNV; CDR2 reads YYDKDF (reference sequence). V lost 1 base to trimming and J lost 0 bases, with 6 bases between them. CDR3 length equals 14 residues.